Detailed here is one T cell receptor (beta chain). This clonotype is categorized as large (0.1 to 1%). The target of this receptor is not known. No much larger clonotype is one base removed from it; base qualities were not supplied. V drops 2 bases and J drops 4 bases, leaving 15 bases in between. From cysteine to phenylalanine, the CDR3 is 16 amino acids long. The sequence is cut down to CDR3 DNA, 48 bases in frame from base 1. CDR1 and CDR2 were assigned from the germline V gene as MNHEY and SVGEGT. Libraries were constructed by 5' RACE. Instrument on record: NextSeq 500. The TCR library protocol attached a unique molecular identifier to each TCR cDNA molecule to allow correction of PCR and sequencing errors. Concerning the study's data processing: TCR identification, UMI-based error correction and CDR3 extraction were performed with Decombinator tools. TCRs above a frequency of 2 per 1,000, corresponding to the top 1% of the tumor frequency distribution, were defined as expanded. Each repertoire was subsampled 100 times to 5,000 TCRs, after which Renyi diversity was computed with the R vegan package. CDR3 similarity networks were constructed using string-kernel similarity of amino acid triplets, with links drawn between CDR3s whose pairwise similarity was above 0.82. Clones were called with MiXCR by TCRdb after fastp trimmed the public reads at Q25, and only in-frame beta chains were retained. CDR3 protein duplicates are merged, each entry listing the most common genes and DNA. V and J calls and clone size were set by TCRdb, not the authors. This sample comprises 850 to 1,400 distinct CDR3 sequences, about 6% of them detected only once. The ten largest clones take up 10% to 15% of the sample.

The data derive from a study of spatial heterogeneity in lung cancer (dated 2019 in TCRdb). A note on the overall study: Beta-chain transcripts were consistently detected in greater numbers than alpha-chain transcripts, which likely reflected higher beta-chain transcript abundance. TCR repertoire features were related to nonsynonymous mutation counts determined by whole-exome sequencing of tumor tissue. In the raw uncorrected reads, each unique combination of TCR and UMI appeared more than ten times on average. TCR alpha and beta repertoires were quantitatively compared across multiple tumor regions, matched nontumor lung and blood in non-small cell lung cancer. At surgery, both alpha and beta chains were TCR-sequenced in 200 to 250 tumor regions, over 61 matched nontumor lung samples and a few dozen PBMC samples. Findings and caveats that apply to the study as a whole: Additional single-cell paired TCR alpha and beta sequencing was considered necessary to confirm, at a functional level, the hypothesis that regional TCRs recognize regional mutations.

The sample's time point label is to be understood as: sample taken at primary tumor resection. TCR sequencing used whole RNA extracted from tumor and nontumor lung tissue, or from cryopreserved PBMC samples, without cell sorting. Donors were around 69 patients with early-stage, untreated non-small cell lung cancer from the lung TRACERx cohort. Only patients for whom sufficient RNA was available from at least two tumor regions were selected for TCR sequencing. Tumor and adjacent nontumor lung specimens were reviewed by a lung pathologist before selection. The material sequenced was normal lung tissue next to the tumor, taken at surgery. This chain is built from TRBV6-2 or TRBV6-3 and TRBJ1-5; the D gene is not confidently resolved. This TCR derives from a male donor with early-stage non-small cell lung cancer. The CDR3 reads CASSYGMEGANQPQHF. Read as DNA, the sequence is TGTGCCAGCAGTTACGGCATGGAAGGTGCAAATCAGCCCCAGCATTTT.